This T cell receptor beta chain was sequenced in a study of post-analysis software for immune sequencing data. The wider study: Secondary progressive, relapsing-remitting and progressive-relapsing multiple sclerosis were among the included disease courses.

Carried by the TCR beta cDNA libraries were unique molecular identifiers. TCRdb used MiXCR to reprocess the PCR reads, holding one entry per CDR3 protein. Among around 710,000 distinct CDR3 sequences listed, approximately 44% were seen once. Notes on this clonotype: What it binds is not known.

Study conclusions and caveats: For normalized Chao1 diversity, multiple sclerosis patients scored significantly lower than controls did. The authors found that F measure strongly co-clustered same-batch samples. In patients, TRBV5-6, TRBV5-1 and TRBV20-1 belonged to five TRBV segments found more frequently than in controls.

CDR1 is KGHDR and CDR2 is SFDVKD in the germline V gene. With 5 bases removed from V and 4 bases from J, the gap between germline ends came to 14 bases. The CDR3 runs 15 residues. The clonotype originates from a girl aged 10-17 years with multiple sclerosis. Sequences were obtained from blood. The chain employs TRBV24-1 and TRBJ2-1, with D perhaps matching TRBD2 (6 bases). CDR3 nucleotides: TGTGCCACCAGTGGTCCCGGGAGCCTTTACAATGAGCAGTTCTTC. As protein: CATSGPGSLYNEQFF.